The 30 T cell receptor beta chains reported below all come from one sample, sequenced in a study of cytomegalovirus exposure and HLA in healthy donors (dated by TCRdb to 2016 to 2017). Library preparation was by the immunoSEQ multiplex PCR assay. For the multiplex PCR, a mixture combining 60 forward primers for TCR Vbeta segments and 13 reverse primers for TCR Jbeta segments was used. As stored in TCRdb, this immuneACCESS dataset retains in-frame rearrangements with V and J assigned. A fraction of the clones does not appear; measured against another copy, unresolved V genes explain less than half of the discrepancy, and the remainder lacks a known reason. Across this sample there are some 150,000 clones, with 75% to 80% seen only once. The top ten hold about 0.66% of the sample. Sequenced: PBMCs. These receptors all stem from a male donor in good health and CMV-seronegative.

V is TRBV7-2 and J is TRBJ2-6; no firm D call. V lost 5 bases, J lost 0 bases, and 8 bases lay in between. CDR1 and CDR2 (germline): SGHTA, FQGNSA. The CDR3 consists of 15 residues. The DNA for the CDR3 is TGTGCCAGCAGCCGCGGTGGCTCTGGGGCCAACGTCCTGACTTTC. Translated, it gives CASSRGGSGANVLTF.

The chain joins TRBV6-1 to TRBJ2-4; D perhaps matches TRBD1 (6 bases). The CDR3 totals 16 residues. V dropped 3 bases and J dropped 2 bases, with 14 bases sitting between them. Germline values: CDR1 MNHNS, CDR2 SASEGT. The CDR3 reads CASSETGGVSKNIQYF. CDR3 nucleotide sequence: TGTGCCAGCAGTGAGACAGGCGGTGTGTCCAAAAACATTCAGTACTTC.

V usage is TRBV4-3 and J usage is TRBJ2-5; D is unclear. Trimming cost V 1 base and J 1 base, with 10 bases left between them. Germline-derived CDR1 and CDR2 are LGHNA and YSLEER. This CDR3 is built from 15 residues. The CDR3 sequence is CASSQGLRPQETQYF. CDR3 bases: TGCGCCAGCAGCCAAGGATTGCGCCCCCAAGAGACCCAGTACTTC.

This chain links TRBV4-2 with TRBJ2-2; D might be TRBD1 (5 bases). The CDR3 loop spans 16 amino acids. The germline V gene has CDR1 LGHNA and CDR2 YNFKEQ. Trimming removed 4 bases at V and 0 bases at J, with 12 bases between. The CDR3 DNA is TGTGCCAGCAGCCCCTGGGGCAGGGCGAACACCGGGGAGCTGTTTTTT. Its protein is CASSPWGRANTGELFF.

This clone was recorded once. The chain has TRBV12-1 and TRBJ1-3. TRBV12-1 is shown as a pseudogene. The length of the CDR3 is 15 residues. This chain's CDR3 is CASSTCAGGRNTIYF. CDR3 nucleotides: TGTGCCAGCAGCACCTGCGCCGGGGGGCGAAACACCATATATTTT.

V gene TRBV4-3 combines with J gene TRBJ2-1, with 10 nucleotides matching TRBD2. The CDR3 contains 19 residues. CDR1 and CDR2 (germline): LGHNA, YSLEER. V lost 0 bases to trimming and J lost 7 bases; unmatched junction nucleotides: 15. The CDR3 DNA reads as TGCGCCAGCAGCCAAGATCGTCTAGCGGGAGTTAGTTTGGGGAATGAGCAGTTCTTC. Amino acids: CASSQDRLAGVSLGNEQFF.

The rearrangement uses TRBV27 and TRBJ1-5, with 8 bases lining up with TRBD1. Germline-derived CDR1 and CDR2 are MNHEY and SMNVEV (reference sequence). The J segment lost 3 bases and the V segment lost 9 bases, leaving 7 bases of the junction unmatched. This CDR3 is 14 amino acids long. The CDR3: CASKPGQVNQPQHF. In DNA form, the CDR3 reads TGTGCCAGTAAGCCGGGACAGGTCAATCAGCCCCAGCATTTT.

The CDR3 sequence: CASSPRERGTDTQYF. The CDR3 coding sequence is TGTGCCAGCAGCCCGCGGGAGCGTGGCACAGATACGCAGTATTTT. V is TRBV9 and J is TRBJ2-3; 7 nucleotides match TRBD2. After removal of 4 bases from V and 1 base from J, the junction contained 6 bases not matched to a gene. Germline loops: CDR1 SGDLS, CDR2 YYNGEE. The CDR3 has 15 amino acids.

This clone has more than one count but fewer than ten. The chain couples TRBV10-3 to TRBJ2-1; 8 bases are shared with TRBD2. CDR3 length: 17 amino acids. The germline CDR1 and CDR2 sequences are ENHRY and SYGVKD. Germline trimming cut 0 bases from V and 0 bases from J; bases unmatched to any gene: 4. For the CDR3, the DNA is TGTGCCATCAGTGAGTCCGGCGGGGGGAGCTCCTACAATGAGCAGTTCTTC. Its protein product is CAISESGGGSSYNEQFF.

The CDR3 loop is CASSAARQENYGYTF. CDR3 nucleotide sequence: TGTGCCAGCAGCGCCGCCCGTCAGGAAAACTATGGCTACACCTTC. The genes are TRBV5-6 and TRBJ1-2; D not resolved. Germline V gives CDR1 SGHDT, CDR2 YYEEEE. Trimming shortened V by 4 bases and J by 2 bases, and 15 bases separated the two germline ends. The length of the CDR3 is 15 residues.

This clone was seen more than once but under ten times. The chain uses TRBV19 and TRBJ2-2; no clear D. V was cut by 6 bases and J by 4 bases, with 9 bases left in between. Germline V gene sequence: CDR1 LNHDA, CDR2 SQIVND (reference sequence). This CDR3 region has 13 residues. CDR3 bases: TGTGCCAGTAGGAACCCTACCACCGGGGAGCTGTTTTTT. Its protein is CASRNPTTGELFF.

The chain employs TRBV30 and TRBJ1-2; D is unresolved. Germline CDR1 GTSNPN, CDR2 SVGIG (reference sequence). CDR3 length equals 12 residues. V was clipped by 4 bases and J by 0 bases, with 6 bases between them. The CDR3 region is CAWNIANYGYTF. In DNA, the CDR3 is TGTGCCTGGAATATAGCTAACTATGGCTACACCTTC.

This chain links TRBV9 with TRBJ2-3; TRBD2 is a possible D gene (6 bases). The V end was cut by 0 bases, the J end by 2 bases, with 19 bases between. The CDR3 contains 18 residues. Germline CDR1 and CDR2: SGDLS and YYNGEE. Here the CDR3 DNA reads TGTGCCAGCAGCGTAGTTGCGGGCGGGGCCGGGGACACAGATACGCAGTATTTT. Amino acid sequence: CASSVVAGGAGDTDTQYF.

The rearrangement uses TRBV27 and TRBJ1-2, with a possible D match to TRBD1 (5 bases). V shed 6 bases and J shed 0 bases, with 14 bases lying between them. The germline CDR1 and CDR2 sequences are MNHEY and SMNVEV (reference sequence). CDR3 length: 15 amino acids. The CDR3 sequence is CASSPWGGSNYGYTF. DNA of the CDR3: TGTGCCAGCAGCCCCTGGGGGGGATCTAACTATGGCTACACCTTC.

The chain recombines TRBV7-9 with TRBJ1-1; D is undetermined. Trimming took off 2 bases at V and 5 bases at J, with 9 bases between the two ends. Germline assignment: CDR1 SEHNR and CDR2 FQNEAQ (reference sequence). The CDR3 extends over 13 amino acids. The CDR3 loop reads CASSLSGLTEAFF. The CDR3 region has the DNA TGTGCCAGCAGCTTAAGCGGACTTACTGAAGCTTTCTTT.

This chain links TRBV9 with TRBJ2-1, with D perhaps TRBD2 (6 bases). Trimming removed 7 bases from V and 0 bases from J, with 11 bases in between. This CDR3 is built from 14 residues. Germline loops: CDR1 SGDLS, CDR2 YYNGEE. CDR3 region: CASGRESSYNEQFF. Written as DNA, the CDR3 is TGTGCCAGCGGCCGGGAGAGCTCCTACAATGAGCAGTTCTTC.

This clone was detected only once. The junction shows a germline mismatch at one end, possibly a read error. Other DNA sequences of this sample code for an identical CDR3. The chain employs TRBV7-9 and TRBJ2-1; TRBD2 matches at 11 bases. The CDR3 loop spans 16 amino acids. Germline-derived CDR1 and CDR2 are SEHNR and FQNEAQ (reference sequence). The CDR3 region has the DNA TGTGCCAGCAGCTTGCCGTCCGGGCTAGCGGGGGGCCCTCCTGTCTTC. Encoded protein: CASSLPSGLAGGPPVF.

The V and J genes are TRBV2 and TRBJ1-5; 11 positions match TRBD1. V trimming: 5 bases; J trimming: 3 bases; junction bases outside the gene matches: 6. Germline assignment: CDR1 SNHLY and CDR2 FYNNEI. The CDR3 loop spans 16 amino acids. This CDR3 is CASSPRGQGDNQPQHF. CDR3 in DNA: TGTGCCAGCAGTCCAAGGGGACAGGGGGACAATCAGCCCCAGCATTTT.

This clone has only one observation. V and J are TRBV6-5 and TRBJ1-2, with no clear D. This CDR3 spans 14 amino acids. V lost 6 bases and J lost 4, with 15 bases in between. Per the germline V gene, CDR1 is MNHEY and CDR2 is SVGAGI. The DNA for the CDR3 is TGTGCCAGCAGCCCGGGTGATAGGAGCTATGGCTACACCTTC. Translated, it gives CASSPGDRSYGYTF.

The V gene is TRBV7-2, the J gene TRBJ2-1; 11 nucleotides match TRBD1. The CDR3 length is 14 residues. V lost 5 bases to trimming and J lost 6 bases; unmatched junction nucleotides: 3. The germline V gene has CDR1 SGHTA and CDR2 FQGNSA. The DNA for the CDR3 is TGTGCCAGCAGCGGGGACAGGGGGGCCAATGAGCAGTTCTTC. This sequence encodes CASSGDRGANEQFF.

This clone has a single count. The V and J genes are TRBV5-6 and TRBJ1-2, with D perhaps matching TRBD1 (6 bases). This CDR3 comprises 14 residues. Per germline, CDR1 SGHDT and CDR2 YYEEEE. V was clipped by 4 bases and J by 9 bases, with 19 bases between them. DNA for the CDR3: TGTGCCAGCAGCCACTGGAGGGGGGGCGCGAGCTACACCTTC. This translates into CASSHWRGGASYTF. Combining the CDR3 with reference TRBV5-6 and TRBJ1-2 gives the whole variable domain DAGVTQSPTHLIKTRGQQVTLRCSPKSGHDTVSWYQQALGQGPQFIFQYYEEEERQRGNFPDRFSGHQFPNYSSELNVNALLLGDSALYLCASSHWRGGASYTFGSGTRLTVV.

This clone was picked up a small number of times. The rearrangement joins TRBV11-3 to TRBJ2-5; 9 bases are a match to TRBD2. Germline lookup yields CDR1 SGHNT and CDR2 YENEEA. There are 16 residues in the CDR3. Trimming removed 1 base from V and 2 bases from J; junction bases left unmatched: 5. The CDR3 nucleotides read TGTGCCAGCAGCTTAGGCGGTAGCGGGGGACAAGAGACCCAGTACTTC. It encodes CASSLGGSGGQETQYF.

This clone has a single count. This chain connects TRBV5-4 to TRBJ1-2, with 7 bases lining up with TRBD1. J lost 0 bases, V lost 4 bases, and 6 bases had no gene match. The CDR3 contains 15 residues. Germline values: CDR1 SGHNT, CDR2 YYREEE (reference sequence). CDR3 protein: CASSPADRSNYGYTF. CDR3 DNA sequence: TGTGCCAGCAGCCCCGCGGACAGGTCTAACTATGGCTACACCTTC.

Comments on this clone: Compared with germline, one end of the junction differs, possibly owing to a read error. The V call is TRBV7-2, the J call TRBJ1-2; D is undetermined. The CDR3 has 14 amino acids. Germline assignment: CDR1 SGHTA and CDR2 FQGNSA. CDR3 loop: CASGLEAGNYGYTF. The CDR3 nucleotides read TGTGCCAGCGGCTTAGAAGCCGGGAACTATGGCTACACCTTC.

This clone appeared a few times. This chain connects TRBV18 to TRBJ1-5, with 9 bases identical to TRBD1. The J segment lost 9 bases and the V segment lost 2 bases, leaving 8 bases of the junction unmatched. Germline CDR1 reads KGHSH; CDR2 reads LQKENI. The CDR3 consists of 15 residues. The CDR3 DNA reads TGTGCCAGCTCACCAGCGGAACAGGGGGCCTCGCCCCAGCATTTT. It codes for CASSPAEQGASPQHF.

The chain employs TRBV7-9 and TRBJ2-7, with a tentative D call TRBD2 (6 bases). This CDR3 has 13 amino acids. Between the trimmed V and J ends, which lost 3 bases and 7 bases, there was a span of 13 bases. Germline V CDR1 and CDR2: SEHNR, FQNEAQ (reference sequence). In DNA form, the CDR3 reads TGTGCCAGCAGCTTTACCGGGACTCAGGAGCAGTACTTC. It translates to CASSFTGTQEQYF.

This chain connects TRBV30 to TRBJ1-4; 7 bases line up with TRBD1. Trimming removed 2 bases from V and 3 bases from J; junction bases left unmatched: 6. The CDR3 spans 15 residues. Germline V gives CDR1 GTSNPN, CDR2 SVGIG (reference sequence). The CDR3 DNA reads TGTGCCTGGAGTACCCACAGGGGTGCTAATGAAAAACTGTTTTTT. This codes for CAWSTHRGANEKLFF.

The V call is TRBV5-1, the J call TRBJ2-5; weak D call: TRBD2 (5 bases). V gave up 5 bases and J gave up 5 bases, with 13 bases separating them. Looked up from germline, CDR1 is SGHRS and CDR2 is YFSETQ. This CDR3 region has 13 residues. Here the CDR3 reads CASSLIPGETQYF. In DNA, the CDR3 is TGCGCCAGCAGTCTGATACCGGGGGAGACCCAGTACTTC.

Only a few counts were recorded for this clone. V and J are TRBV6-5 and TRBJ1-2; 7 nucleotides agree with TRBD1. Germline V gene lookup returns CDR1 MNHEY and CDR2 SVGAGI. The CDR3 sequence is 12 residues long. V dropped 8 bases and J dropped 4; count of bases not matched to a gene: 4. This CDR3 is CASWDSTYGYTF. CDR3 sequence (DNA): TGTGCCAGCTGGGACAGCACCTATGGCTACACCTTC.

On this clone itself: Other DNA sequences in the same sample also yield this CDR3. The chain employs TRBV5-4 and TRBJ2-1; D may be TRBD1 (5 bases). This CDR3 region has 12 residues. Germline CDR1 and CDR2: SGHNT and YYREEE (reference sequence). V lost 2 bases and J lost 7, with 7 bases in between. The CDR3 protein is CASSFAGNEQFF. In DNA form, the CDR3 reads TGTGCCAGCAGCTTTGCAGGGAATGAGCAGTTCTTC.